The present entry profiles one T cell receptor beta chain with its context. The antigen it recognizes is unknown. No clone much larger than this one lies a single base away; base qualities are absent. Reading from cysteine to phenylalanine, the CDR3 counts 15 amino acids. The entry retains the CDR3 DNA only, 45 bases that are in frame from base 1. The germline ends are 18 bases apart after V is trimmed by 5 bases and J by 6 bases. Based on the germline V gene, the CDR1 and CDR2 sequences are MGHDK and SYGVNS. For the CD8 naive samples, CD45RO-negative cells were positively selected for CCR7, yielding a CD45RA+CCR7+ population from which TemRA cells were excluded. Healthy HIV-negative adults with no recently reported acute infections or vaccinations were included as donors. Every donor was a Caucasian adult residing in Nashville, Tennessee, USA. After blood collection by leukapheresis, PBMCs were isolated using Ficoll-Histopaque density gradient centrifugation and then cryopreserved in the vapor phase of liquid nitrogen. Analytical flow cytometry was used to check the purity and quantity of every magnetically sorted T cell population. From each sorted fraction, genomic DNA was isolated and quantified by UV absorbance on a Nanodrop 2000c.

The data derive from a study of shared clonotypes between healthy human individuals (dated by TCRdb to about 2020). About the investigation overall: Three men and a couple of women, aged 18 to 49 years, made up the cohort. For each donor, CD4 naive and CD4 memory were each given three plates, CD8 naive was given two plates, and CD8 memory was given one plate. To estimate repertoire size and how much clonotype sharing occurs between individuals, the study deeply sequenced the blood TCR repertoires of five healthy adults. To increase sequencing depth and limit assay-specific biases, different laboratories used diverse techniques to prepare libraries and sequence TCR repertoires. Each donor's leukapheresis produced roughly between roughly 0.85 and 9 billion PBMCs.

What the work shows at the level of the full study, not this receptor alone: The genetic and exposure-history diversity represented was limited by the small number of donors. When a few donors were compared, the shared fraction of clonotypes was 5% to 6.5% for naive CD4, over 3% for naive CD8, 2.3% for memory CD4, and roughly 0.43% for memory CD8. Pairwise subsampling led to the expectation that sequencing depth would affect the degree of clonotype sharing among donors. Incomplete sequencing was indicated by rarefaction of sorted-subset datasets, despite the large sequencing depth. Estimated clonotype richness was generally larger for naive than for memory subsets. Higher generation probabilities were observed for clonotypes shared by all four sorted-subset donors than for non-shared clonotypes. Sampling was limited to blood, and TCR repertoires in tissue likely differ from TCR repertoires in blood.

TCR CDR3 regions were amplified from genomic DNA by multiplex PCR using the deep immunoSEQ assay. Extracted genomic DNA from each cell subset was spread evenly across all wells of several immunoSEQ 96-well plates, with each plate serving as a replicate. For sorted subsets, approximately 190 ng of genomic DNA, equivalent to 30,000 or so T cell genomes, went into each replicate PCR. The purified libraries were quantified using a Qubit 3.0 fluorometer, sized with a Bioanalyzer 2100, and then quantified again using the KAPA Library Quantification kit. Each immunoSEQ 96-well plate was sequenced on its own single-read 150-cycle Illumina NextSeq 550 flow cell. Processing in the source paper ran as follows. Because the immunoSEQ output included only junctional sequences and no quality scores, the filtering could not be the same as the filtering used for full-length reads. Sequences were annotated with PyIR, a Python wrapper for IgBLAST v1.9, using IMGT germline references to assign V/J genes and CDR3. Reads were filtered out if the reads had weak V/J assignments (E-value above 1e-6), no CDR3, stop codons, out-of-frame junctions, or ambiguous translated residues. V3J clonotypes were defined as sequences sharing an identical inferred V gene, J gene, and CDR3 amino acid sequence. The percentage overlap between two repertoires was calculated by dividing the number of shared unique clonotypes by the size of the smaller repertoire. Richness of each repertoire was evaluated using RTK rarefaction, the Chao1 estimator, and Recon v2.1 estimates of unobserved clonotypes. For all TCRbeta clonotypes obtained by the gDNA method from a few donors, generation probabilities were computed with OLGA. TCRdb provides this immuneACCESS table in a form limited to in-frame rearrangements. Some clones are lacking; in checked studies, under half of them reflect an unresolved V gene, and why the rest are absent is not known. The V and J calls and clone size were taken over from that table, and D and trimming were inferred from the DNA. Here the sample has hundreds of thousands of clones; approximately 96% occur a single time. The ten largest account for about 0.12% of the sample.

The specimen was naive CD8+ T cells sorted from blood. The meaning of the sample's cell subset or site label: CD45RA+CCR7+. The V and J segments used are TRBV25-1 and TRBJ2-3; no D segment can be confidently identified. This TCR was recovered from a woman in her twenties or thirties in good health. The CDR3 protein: CASSHISESRDTQYF. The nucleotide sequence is TGTGCCAGCAGTCACATTTCGGAATCTAGGGATACGCAGTATTTT. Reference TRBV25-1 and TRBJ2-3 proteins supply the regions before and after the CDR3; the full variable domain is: EADIYQTPRYLVIGTGKKITLECSQTMGHDKMYWYQQDPGMELHLIHYSYGVNSTEKGDLSSESTVSRIRTEHFPLTLESARPSHTSQYLCASSHISESRDTQYFGPGTRLTVL.